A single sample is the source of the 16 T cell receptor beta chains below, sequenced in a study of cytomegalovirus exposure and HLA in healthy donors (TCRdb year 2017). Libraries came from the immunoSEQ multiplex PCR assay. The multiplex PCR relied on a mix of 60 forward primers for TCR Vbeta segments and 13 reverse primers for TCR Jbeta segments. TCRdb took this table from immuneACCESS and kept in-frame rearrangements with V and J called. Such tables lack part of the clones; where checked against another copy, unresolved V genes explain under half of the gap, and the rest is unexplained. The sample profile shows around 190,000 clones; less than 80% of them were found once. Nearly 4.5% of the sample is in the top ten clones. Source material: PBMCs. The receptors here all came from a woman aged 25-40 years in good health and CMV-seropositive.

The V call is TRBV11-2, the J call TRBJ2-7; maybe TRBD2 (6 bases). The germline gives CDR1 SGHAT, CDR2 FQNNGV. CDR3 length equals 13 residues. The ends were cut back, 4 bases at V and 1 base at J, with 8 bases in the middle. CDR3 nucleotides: TGTGCCAGCAGCTCCGGGACTTCCTACGAGCAGTACTTC. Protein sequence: CASSSGTSYEQYF.

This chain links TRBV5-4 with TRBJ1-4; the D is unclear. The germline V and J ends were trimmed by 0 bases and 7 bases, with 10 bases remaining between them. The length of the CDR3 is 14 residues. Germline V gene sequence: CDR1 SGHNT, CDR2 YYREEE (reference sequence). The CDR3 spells CASSLGGGGEKLFF. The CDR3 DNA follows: TGTGCCAGCAGCTTGGGGGGAGGCGGTGAAAAACTGTTTTTT.

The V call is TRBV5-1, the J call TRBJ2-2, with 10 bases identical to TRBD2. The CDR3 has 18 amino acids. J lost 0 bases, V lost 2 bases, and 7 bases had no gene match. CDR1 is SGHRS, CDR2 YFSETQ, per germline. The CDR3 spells CASSFQLAGGPNTGELFF. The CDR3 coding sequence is TGCGCCAGCAGCTTTCAATTAGCGGGGGGTCCGAACACCGGGGAGCTGTTTTTT. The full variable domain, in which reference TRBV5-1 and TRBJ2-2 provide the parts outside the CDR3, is KAGVTQTPRYLIKTRGQQVTLSCSPISGHRSVSWYQQTPGQGLQFLFEYFSETQRNKGNFPGRFSGRQFSNSRSEMNVSTLELGDSALYLCASSFQLAGGPNTGELFFGEGSRLTVL.

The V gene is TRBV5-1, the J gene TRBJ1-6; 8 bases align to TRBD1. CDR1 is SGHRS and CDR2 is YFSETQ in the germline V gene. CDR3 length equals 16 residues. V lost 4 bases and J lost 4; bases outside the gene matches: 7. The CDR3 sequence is CASSPRQGNYNSPLHF. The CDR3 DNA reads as TGCGCCAGCAGCCCACGACAGGGGAATTATAATTCACCCCTCCACTTT.

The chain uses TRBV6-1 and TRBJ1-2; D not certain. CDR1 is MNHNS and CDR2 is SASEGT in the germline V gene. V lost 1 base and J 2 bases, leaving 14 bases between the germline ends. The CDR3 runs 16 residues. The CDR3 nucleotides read TGTGCCAGCAGTGAAGGAACGGGGTCTATAAACTATGGCTACACCTTC. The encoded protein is CASSEGTGSINYGYTF.

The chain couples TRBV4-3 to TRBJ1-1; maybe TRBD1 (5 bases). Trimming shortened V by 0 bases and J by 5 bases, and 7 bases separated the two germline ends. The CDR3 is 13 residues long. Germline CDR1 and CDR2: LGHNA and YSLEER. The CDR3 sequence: CASSQDSGTEAFF. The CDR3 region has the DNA TGCGCCAGCAGCCAAGATTCAGGGACTGAAGCTTTCTTT.

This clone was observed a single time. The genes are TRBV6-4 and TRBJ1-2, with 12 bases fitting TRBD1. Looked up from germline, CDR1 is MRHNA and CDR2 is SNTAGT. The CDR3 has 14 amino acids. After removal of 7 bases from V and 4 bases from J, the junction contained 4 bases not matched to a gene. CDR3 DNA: TGTGCCAGCAAGGGGGACAGGGGGCCCTATGGCTACACCTTC. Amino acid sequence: CASKGDRGPYGYTF.

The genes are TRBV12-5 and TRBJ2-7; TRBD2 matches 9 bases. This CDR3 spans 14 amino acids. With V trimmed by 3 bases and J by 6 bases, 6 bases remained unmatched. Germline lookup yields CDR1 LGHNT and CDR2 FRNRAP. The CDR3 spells CASGLIAGAGEQYF. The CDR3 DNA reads TGTGCTAGTGGTTTAATAGCGGGAGCCGGCGAGCAGTACTTC.

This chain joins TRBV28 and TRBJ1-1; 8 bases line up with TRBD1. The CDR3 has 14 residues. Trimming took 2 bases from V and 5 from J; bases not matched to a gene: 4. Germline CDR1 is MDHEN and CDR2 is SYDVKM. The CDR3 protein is CASSLPGGGTEAFF. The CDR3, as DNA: TGTGCCAGCAGTTTACCAGGGGGCGGGACTGAAGCTTTCTTT.

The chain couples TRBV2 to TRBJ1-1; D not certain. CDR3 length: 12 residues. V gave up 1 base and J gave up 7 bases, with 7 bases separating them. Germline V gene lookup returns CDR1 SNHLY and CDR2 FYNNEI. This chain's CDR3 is CASSEVRDEAFF. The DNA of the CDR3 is TGTGCCAGCAGTGAAGTGAGAGATGAAGCTTTCTTT.

The CDR3 here is CASRGGDPYEQYF. Here the CDR3 DNA reads TGTGCCAGCAGGGGGGGGGACCCCTACGAGCAGTACTTC. The chain links TRBV7-9 to TRBJ2-7, with 7 bases lining up with TRBD2. The CDR3 totals 13 residues. J was trimmed by 2 bases and V by 6 bases; bases with no gene match: 4. Germline assignment: CDR1 SEHNR and CDR2 FQNEAQ (reference sequence).

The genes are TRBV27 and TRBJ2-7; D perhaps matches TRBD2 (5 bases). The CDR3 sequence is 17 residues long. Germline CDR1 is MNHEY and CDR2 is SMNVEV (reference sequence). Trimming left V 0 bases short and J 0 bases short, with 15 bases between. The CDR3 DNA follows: TGTGCCAGCAGTTTATCGGTGAGCGGCGAACTCTCCTACGAGCAGTACTTC. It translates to CASSLSVSGELSYEQYF.

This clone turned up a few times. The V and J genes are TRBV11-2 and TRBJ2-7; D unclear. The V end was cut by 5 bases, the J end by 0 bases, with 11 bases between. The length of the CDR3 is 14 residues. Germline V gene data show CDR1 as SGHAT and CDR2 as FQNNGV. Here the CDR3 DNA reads TGTGCCAGCAGCGAGAACCCTCGCTCCTACGAGCAGTACTTC. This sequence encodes CASSENPRSYEQYF.

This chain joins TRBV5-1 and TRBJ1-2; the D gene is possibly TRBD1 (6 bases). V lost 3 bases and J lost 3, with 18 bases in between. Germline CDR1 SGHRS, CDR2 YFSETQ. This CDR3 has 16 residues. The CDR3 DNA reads TGCGCCAGCAGCTCGTTGACAGGACGGAGCTACTATGGCTACACCTTC. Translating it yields CASSSLTGRSYYGYTF. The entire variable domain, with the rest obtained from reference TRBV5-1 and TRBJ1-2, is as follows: KAGVTQTPRYLIKTRGQQVTLSCSPISGHRSVSWYQQTPGQGLQFLFEYFSETQRNKGNFPGRFSGRQFSNSRSEMNVSTLELGDSALYLCASSSLTGRSYYGYTFGSGTRLTVV.

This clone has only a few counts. The CDR3 DNA follows: TGTGCCAGCAGCAAAACTAGCCACTCGAACACCGGGGAGCTGTTTTTT. Residues: CASSKTSHSNTGELFF. The chain recombines TRBV9 with TRBJ2-2; possibly TRBD2 for D (6 bases). The V end was cut by 4 bases, the J end by 0 bases, with 13 bases between. Germline values: CDR1 SGDLS, CDR2 YYNGEE. The CDR3 is 16 amino acids.

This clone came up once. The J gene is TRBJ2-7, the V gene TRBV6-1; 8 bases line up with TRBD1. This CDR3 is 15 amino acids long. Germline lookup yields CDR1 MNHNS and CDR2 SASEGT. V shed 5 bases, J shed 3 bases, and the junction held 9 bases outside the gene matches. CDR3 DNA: TGTGCCAGCAGTTCACGGCCGGGACAGGACTACGAGCAGTACTTC. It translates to CASSSRPGQDYEQYF.